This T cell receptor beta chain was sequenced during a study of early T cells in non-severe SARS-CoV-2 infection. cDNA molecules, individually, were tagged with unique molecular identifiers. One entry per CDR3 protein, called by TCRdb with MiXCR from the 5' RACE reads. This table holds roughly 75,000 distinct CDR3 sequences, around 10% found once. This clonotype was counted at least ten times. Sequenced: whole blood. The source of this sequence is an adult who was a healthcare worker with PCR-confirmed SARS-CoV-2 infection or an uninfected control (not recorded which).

As DNA, the CDR3 is TGTGCCAGCAGCCTCCGGGGGGAGAGCAATCAGCCCCAGCATTTT. Translating it yields CASSLRGESNQPQHF. The rearrangement uses TRBV3-1 and TRBJ1-5; D is perhaps TRBD1 (5 bases). Trimming left V 4 bases short and J 1 base short, with 11 bases between. The CDR3 consists of 15 residues. CDR1 and CDR2 from the germline V gene are LGHDT and YNNKEL (reference sequence).